These 24 T cell receptor beta chains were all obtained from the same sample, sequenced in a study of T cell repertoires in ileal Crohn's disease. Libraries were prepared by immunoSEQ multiplex PCR; TCRdb keeps only in-frame clonotypes and omits some of them. This sample has roughly 3,500 clones, with roughly 75% found just once. The sorted cells were lamina propria lymphocytes from surgical specimens, first isolated by density gradient. The sample was CD4+ T cells sorted from the ileum. The receptors were sampled from an adult with Crohn's disease.

The J gene is TRBJ2-3, the V gene TRBV6-6, with D perhaps TRBD1 (5 bases). The V gene's germline CDR1 is MNHNY and CDR2 SVGAGI (reference sequence). Trimming took 8 bases from V and 3 from J, leaving 18 bases between them. The length of the CDR3 is 15 residues. The CDR3 loop reads CASGKQDRLTDTQYF. The DNA for the CDR3 is TGTGCCAGCGGAAAACAGGATAGGCTTACAGATACGCAGTATTTT.

The chain links TRBV28 to TRBJ1-2; D is possibly TRBD1 (6 bases). V lost 2 bases, J lost 5 bases, and 15 bases lay in between. The germline V gene has CDR1 MDHEN and CDR2 SYDVKM. The CDR3 is made up of 15 amino acids. The CDR3 nucleotides read TGTGCCAGCAGTTTACTGGGACACAACTATTATGGCTACACCTTC. This gives the protein CASSLLGHNYYGYTF.

The CDR3 sequence: CASSLAGHNQPQHF. The CDR3 nucleotides read TGTGCCAGCAGTTTGGCGGGTCACAATCAGCCCCAGCATTTT. The rearrangement links TRBV28 to TRBJ1-5; D not resolved. The germline CDR1 and CDR2 sequences are MDHEN and SYDVKM. This CDR3 is built from 14 residues. V lost 3 bases, J lost 3 bases, and 9 bases lay in between.

This sequence joins TRBV28 and TRBJ2-3; 8 nucleotides agree with TRBD1. There are 16 residues in the CDR3. With 5 bases clipped from V and 4 bases from J, the junction kept 11 bases outside the gene matches. The V gene's germline CDR1 is MDHEN and CDR2 SYDVKM. The CDR3, as DNA: TGTGCCAGCAGTCCGACCGGGACAGGAGTTTCAGATACGCAGTATTTT. Its translation is CASSPTGTGVSDTQYF. The entire variable domain, with the rest obtained from reference TRBV28 and TRBJ2-3, is as follows: DVKVTQSSRYLVKRTGEKVFLECVQDMDHENMFWYRQDPGLGLRLIYFSYDVKMKEKGDIPEGYSVSREKKERFSLILESASTNQTSMYLCASSPTGTGVSDTQYFGPGTRLTVL.

This chain uses TRBV29-1 with TRBJ1-1, with D unresolved. Trimming removed 5 bases from V and 6 bases from J, with 16 bases in between. The CDR3 sequence is 13 residues long. The germline V gene encodes CDR1 SQVTM and CDR2 ANQGSEA. The chain's CDR3 is CSVLQTIGAEAFF. The CDR3 region has the DNA TGCAGCGTTTTACAGACCATAGGCGCTGAAGCTTTCTTT.

This chain links TRBV6-4 with TRBJ2-3; TRBD1 agrees at 7 bases. Trimming removed 0 bases from V and 4 bases from J; junction bases left unmatched: 7. The CDR3 spans 16 residues. Germline-derived CDR1 and CDR2 are MRHNA and SNTAGT. The CDR3 is CASSDSRGGQADTQYF. CDR3 sequence (DNA): TGTGCCAGCAGTGACTCCCGAGGGGGCCAGGCAGATACGCAGTATTTT.

The chain couples TRBV19 to TRBJ2-2; D may be TRBD2 (6 bases). Deletions cut 11 bases from V and 2 bases from J, with 12 bases between. Germline lookup yields CDR1 LNHDA and CDR2 SQIVND (reference sequence). CDR3 length equals 13 residues. CDR3 region: CAFRDSNTGELFF. In DNA form, the CDR3 reads TGTGCCTTCAGGGACTCTAACACCGGGGAGCTGTTTTTT.

The genes are TRBV7-3 and TRBJ1-5; TRBD1 is a possible D gene (5 bases). The germline CDR1 and CDR2 sequences are SGHTA and FQGTGA. With 3 bases removed from V and 4 bases from J, the gap between germline ends came to 16 bases. The CDR3 is 16 residues long. In DNA, the CDR3 is TGTGCCAGCAGCTTTGGGGACTGGGGAAGGAATCAGCCCCAGCATTTT. Residues: CASSFGDWGRNQPQHF.

The chain uses TRBV6-1 and TRBJ1-2; possible D gene TRBD1, 5 bases. With 0 bases removed from V and 8 bases from J, the gap between germline ends came to 19 bases. Germline CDR1 MNHNS, CDR2 SASEGT. CDR3 size: 16 residues. In DNA, the CDR3 is TGTGCCAGCAGTGAAGCGCTTCGGGAGGGGCGCAAGGGCTACACCTTC. This gives the protein CASSEALREGRKGYTF.

V gene TRBV7-9 combines with J gene TRBJ1-1; 7 nucleotides agree with TRBD1. This CDR3 comprises 15 residues. Germline V gives CDR1 SEHNR, CDR2 FQNEAQ (reference sequence). V lost 1 base to trimming and J lost 5 bases; unmatched junction nucleotides: 7. The CDR3 DNA reads as TGTGCCAGCAGCTTAGGGGACAGTAGGGGAACTGAAGCTTTCTTT. As protein: CASSLGDSRGTEAFF.

The chain uses TRBV11-2 and TRBJ2-7, with D perhaps TRBD2 (5 bases). Germline values: CDR1 SGHAT, CDR2 FQNNGV. The V end was cut by 1 base, the J end by 6 bases, with 10 bases between. The CDR3 contains 13 residues. The CDR3 region has the DNA TGTGCCAGCAGCTTAGTTGAGGGTATCGAGCAGTACTTC. Translating gives CASSLVEGIEQYF.

This rearrangement joins TRBV19 to TRBJ1-2; 7 nucleotides match TRBD1. The CDR3 covers 12 residues. V gave up 9 bases and J gave up 4 bases; unmatched junction bases: 5. Germline V gives CDR1 LNHDA, CDR2 SQIVND (reference sequence). The CDR3 is CASLGQFYGYTF. In nucleotides, the CDR3 is TGTGCCAGCTTGGGACAGTTCTATGGCTACACCTTC.

This clone has a handful of counts. The chain uses TRBV19 and TRBJ2-5, with D maybe TRBD1 (5 bases). V was cut by 7 bases and J by 4 bases, with 22 bases left in between. This CDR3 region has 16 residues. The germline V gene encodes CDR1 LNHDA and CDR2 SQIVND (reference sequence). The CDR3 here is CASTPTAGNNGETQYF. In DNA form, the CDR3 reads TGTGCCAGTACCCCAACCGCAGGGAACAACGGAGAGACCCAGTACTTC.

This clone came up a few times. This chain uses TRBV4-1 with TRBJ2-5; 9 nucleotides align to TRBD2. The CDR3 is 16 residues long. With 1 base clipped from V and 2 bases from J, the junction kept 5 bases outside the gene matches. Per germline, CDR1 MGHRA and CDR2 YSYEKL. CDR3: CASSQGHSGGQETQYF. The CDR3 DNA follows: TGCGCCAGCAGCCAAGGTCACAGCGGGGGGCAAGAGACCCAGTACTTC.

The chain carries TRBV7-9 and TRBJ1-1; 9 bases align to TRBD1. After removal of 1 base from V and 1 base from J, the junction contained 4 bases not matched to a gene. The V gene's germline CDR1 is SEHNR and CDR2 FQNEAQ (reference sequence). There are 16 residues in the CDR3. The CDR3 region is CASSLDGTGTNTEAFF. The CDR3 bases are TGTGCCAGCAGCTTAGACGGGACAGGGACGAACACTGAAGCTTTCTTT.

The chain joins TRBV19 to TRBJ2-1; D perhaps matches TRBD2 (6 bases). Germline V gives CDR1 LNHDA, CDR2 SQIVND (reference sequence). The CDR3 spans 15 residues. Trimming removed 6 bases at V and 5 bases at J, with 17 bases between. The CDR3 here is CASSENGGTHNEQFF. The CDR3 DNA sequence: TGTGCCAGTAGCGAAAACGGGGGTACGCACAATGAGCAGTTCTTC.

The chain recombines TRBV4-2 with TRBJ1-5, with D unclear. V lost 4 bases and J lost 6, with 10 bases in between. In germline, CDR1 is LGHNA, CDR2 YNFKEQ. The CDR3 loop spans 13 amino acids. The CDR3 here is CASSPGSSQPQHF. The CDR3, as DNA: TGTGCCAGCAGCCCGGGGTCTTCTCAGCCCCAGCATTTT.

A few counts support this clone. The gene calls are TRBV20-1 and TRBJ1-1; no clear D gene. Trimming left V 0 bases short and J 7 bases short, with 6 bases between. The CDR3 is made up of 11 amino acids. Germline V gene sequence: CDR1 DFQATT, CDR2 SNEGSKA (reference sequence). The CDR3 protein is CSARDFLEAFF. The CDR3 bases are TGCAGTGCTAGAGATTTCCTTGAAGCTTTCTTT.

This sequence joins TRBV29-1 and TRBJ1-1, with a possible D match to TRBD1 (5 bases). There are 13 residues in the CDR3. V was pared by 7 bases and J by 4 bases, with 16 bases between. Germline V gene data show CDR1 as SQVTM and CDR2 as ANQGSEA. Here the CDR3 DNA reads TGCAGCGATTATGGGGGGGGAGGCACTGAAGCTTTCTTT. This codes for CSDYGGGGTEAFF.

This chain joins TRBV10-2 and TRBJ2-5, with TRBD2 identical over 14 bases. Per the germline V gene, CDR1 is WSHSY and CDR2 is SAAADI. After removal of 7 bases from V and 7 bases from J, the junction contained 14 bases not matched to a gene. The CDR3 runs 17 residues. CDR3 sequence (DNA): TGCGCCAGCACCTGGGGACTAGCGGGGGCAGGGGGAGGGACCCAGTACTTC. It translates to CASTWGLAGAGGGTQYF.

V and J are TRBV27 and TRBJ2-7; D is uncertain. CDR1 and CDR2 from the germline V gene are MNHEY and SMNVEV (reference sequence). The CDR3 loop spans 14 amino acids. V lost 0 bases to trimming and J lost 3 bases, with 9 bases between them. CDR3 sequence (DNA): TGTGCCAGCAGTTTATCGTCCAGGAACTACGAGCAGTACTTC. Amino acids: CASSLSSRNYEQYF.

The chain carries TRBV6-1 and TRBJ2-3; a weak D match, TRBD1 (6 bases). The CDR3 has 12 amino acids. Deletions cut 1 base from V and 8 bases from J, with 7 bases between. Germline lookup yields CDR1 MNHNS and CDR2 SASEGT. CDR3 coding DNA: TGTGCCAGCAGTGAAGACAGGGCTACGCAGTATTTT. It codes for CASSEDRATQYF.

The CDR3 reads CASSLSPVLEPGNTIYF. CDR3 nucleotide sequence: TGTGCCAGTAGCCTGTCCCCGGTCCTAGAGCCTGGAAACACCATATATTTT. The rearrangement uses TRBV19 and TRBJ1-3; no clear D. Germline V gene data show CDR1 as LNHDA and CDR2 as SQIVND (reference sequence). The ends were cut back, 6 bases at V and 2 bases at J, with 20 bases in the middle. The CDR3 runs to 17 residues. The full variable domain, completed using reference TRBV19 and TRBJ1-3, is DGGITQSPKYLFRKEGQNVTLSCEQNLNHDAMYWYRQDPGQGLRLIYYSQIVNDFQKGDIAEGYSVSREKKESFPLTVTSAQKNPTAFYLCASSLSPVLEPGNTIYFGEGSWLTVV.

The gene calls are TRBV7-2 and TRBJ2-3; 7 positions match TRBD2. Per germline, CDR1 SGHTA and CDR2 FQGNSA. CDR3 length equals 15 residues. V lost 4 bases, J lost 0 bases, and 4 bases stayed unmatched. CDR3 nucleotides: TGTGCCAGCAGCTCCGGGGGAGGGAGCACAGATACGCAGTATTTT. It codes for CASSSGGGSTDTQYF.